This T cell receptor beta chain comes out of a study of cytomegalovirus exposure and HLA in healthy donors. Study-wide results and caveats: Several of the most significant clusters were apparently associated with common viral pathogens in a later analysis. Across HLA loci, a later analysis found differing TCR association rates, with DRB1 most and HLA-C fewest.

PCR was performed using 60 Vbeta and 13 Jbeta primers. Generated by immunoSEQ multiplex PCR, the TCRdb table keeps only in-frame clones and is missing some. The sample shows 85,000 to 90,000 clones, about 75% of them seen only once. Concerning this clone itself: Its antigen is not identified.

Germline V gene lookup returns CDR1 SQVTM and CDR2 ANQGSEA. This CDR3 has 10 amino acids. V was clipped by 6 bases and J by 10 bases; unmatched bases: 3. The receptor was isolated from a man aged 30-40 years in good health and CMV-seropositive. The specimen was PBMCs. The gene calls are TRBV29-1 and TRBJ2-1; 7 bases fit TRBD2. CDR3: CSVTGGEQFF. In nucleotides, the CDR3 is TGCAGCGTCACCGGGGGGGAGCAGTTCTTC.